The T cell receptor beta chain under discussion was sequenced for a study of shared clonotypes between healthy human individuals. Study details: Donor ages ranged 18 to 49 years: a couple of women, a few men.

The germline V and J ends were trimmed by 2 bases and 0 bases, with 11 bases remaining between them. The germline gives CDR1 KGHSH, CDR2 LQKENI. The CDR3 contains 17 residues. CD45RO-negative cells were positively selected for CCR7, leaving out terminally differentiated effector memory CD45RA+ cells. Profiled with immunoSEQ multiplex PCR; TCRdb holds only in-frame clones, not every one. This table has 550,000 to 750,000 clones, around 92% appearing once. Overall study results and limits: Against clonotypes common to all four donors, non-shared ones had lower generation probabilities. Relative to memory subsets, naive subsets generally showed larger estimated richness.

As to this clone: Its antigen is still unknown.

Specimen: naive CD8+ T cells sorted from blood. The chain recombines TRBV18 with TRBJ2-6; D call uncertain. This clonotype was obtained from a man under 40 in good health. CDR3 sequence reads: CASSPFARDSGANVLTF. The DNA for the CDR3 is TGTGCCAGCTCACCATTCGCCAGAGACTCTGGGGCCAACGTCCTGACTTTC.